Many counts were recorded for the clone carrying this T cell receptor (beta chain). This record belongs to a study of spatial heterogeneity in lung cancer. TCRdb reprocessed the 5' RACE reads via MiXCR and lists one record per CDR3 protein. In the table there are roughly 9,300 distinct CDR3 sequences, approximately 6.1% of which are singletons. Germline V lookup: CDR1 DFQATT, CDR2 SNEGSKA (reference sequence). The CDR3 sequence is 13 residues long. V dropped 4 bases and J dropped 5 bases, with 12 bases sitting between them. Regarding time point: sample taken at primary tumor resection. The source was normal lung tissue next to the tumor, collected at surgery. The receptor was isolated from a male donor with early-stage non-small cell lung cancer. The chain recombines TRBV20-1 with TRBJ1-5; D ambiguous. CDR3 protein: CSATPGGDQPQHF. CDR3 coding DNA: TGCAGTGCTACTCCGGGTGGCGATCAGCCCCAGCATTTT.